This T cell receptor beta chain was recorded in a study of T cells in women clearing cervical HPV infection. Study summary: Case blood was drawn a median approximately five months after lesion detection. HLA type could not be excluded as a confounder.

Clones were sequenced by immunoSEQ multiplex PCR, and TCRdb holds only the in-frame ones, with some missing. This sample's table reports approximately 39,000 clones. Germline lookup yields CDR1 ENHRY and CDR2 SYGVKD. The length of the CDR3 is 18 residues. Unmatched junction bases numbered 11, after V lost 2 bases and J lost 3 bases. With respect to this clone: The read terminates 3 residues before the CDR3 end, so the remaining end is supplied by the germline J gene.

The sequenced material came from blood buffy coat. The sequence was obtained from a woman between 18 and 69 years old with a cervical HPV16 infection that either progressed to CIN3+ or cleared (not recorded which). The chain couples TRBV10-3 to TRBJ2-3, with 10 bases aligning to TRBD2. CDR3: CAISETSGEIAGTDTQYF. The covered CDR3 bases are TGTGCCATCAGTGAGACTAGCGGGGAGATAGCCGGTACAGATACG.